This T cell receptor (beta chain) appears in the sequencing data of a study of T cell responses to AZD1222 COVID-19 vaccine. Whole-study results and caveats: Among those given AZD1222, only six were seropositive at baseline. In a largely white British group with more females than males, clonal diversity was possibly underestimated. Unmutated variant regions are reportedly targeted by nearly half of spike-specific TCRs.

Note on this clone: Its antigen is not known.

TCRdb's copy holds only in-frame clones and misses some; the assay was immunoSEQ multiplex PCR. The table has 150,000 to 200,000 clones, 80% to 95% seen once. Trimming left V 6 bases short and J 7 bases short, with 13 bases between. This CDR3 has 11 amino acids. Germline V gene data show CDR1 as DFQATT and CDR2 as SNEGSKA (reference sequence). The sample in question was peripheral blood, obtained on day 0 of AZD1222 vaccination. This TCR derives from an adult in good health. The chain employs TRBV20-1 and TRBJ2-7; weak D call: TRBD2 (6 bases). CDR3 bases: TGCAGTGCGGCGCGGGGAGGTGAGCAGTACTTC. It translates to CSAARGGEQYF.